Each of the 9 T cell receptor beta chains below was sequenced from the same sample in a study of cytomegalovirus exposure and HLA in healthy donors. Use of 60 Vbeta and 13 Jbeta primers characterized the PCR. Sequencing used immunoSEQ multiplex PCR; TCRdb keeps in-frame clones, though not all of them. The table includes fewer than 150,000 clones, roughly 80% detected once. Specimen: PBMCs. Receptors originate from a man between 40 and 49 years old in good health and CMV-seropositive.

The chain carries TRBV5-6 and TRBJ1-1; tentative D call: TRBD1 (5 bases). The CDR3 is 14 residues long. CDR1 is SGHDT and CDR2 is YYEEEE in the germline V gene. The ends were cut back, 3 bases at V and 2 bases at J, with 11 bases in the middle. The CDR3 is CASSYLTANTEAFF. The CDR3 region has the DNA TGTGCCAGCAGCTACCTGACAGCTAACACTGAAGCTTTCTTT.

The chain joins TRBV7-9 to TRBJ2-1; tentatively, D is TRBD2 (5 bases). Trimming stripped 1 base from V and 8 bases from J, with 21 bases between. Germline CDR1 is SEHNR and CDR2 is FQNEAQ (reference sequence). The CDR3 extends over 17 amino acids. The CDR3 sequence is CASSLVVVLGSKHEQFF. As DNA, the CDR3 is TGTGCCAGCAGCTTAGTGGTCGTGTTGGGGAGCAAGCATGAGCAGTTCTTC.

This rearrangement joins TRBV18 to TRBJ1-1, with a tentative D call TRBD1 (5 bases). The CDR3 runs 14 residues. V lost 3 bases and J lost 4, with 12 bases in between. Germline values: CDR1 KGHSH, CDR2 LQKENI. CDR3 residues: CASSPPGRSTEAFF. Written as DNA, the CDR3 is TGTGCCAGCTCACCCCCAGGGAGGAGCACTGAAGCTTTCTTT.

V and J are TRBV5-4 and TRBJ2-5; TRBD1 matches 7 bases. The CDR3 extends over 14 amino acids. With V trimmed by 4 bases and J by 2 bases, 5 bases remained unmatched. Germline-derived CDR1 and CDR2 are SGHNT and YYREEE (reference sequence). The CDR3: CASSPTGVQETQYF. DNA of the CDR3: TGTGCCAGCAGCCCAACAGGGGTACAAGAGACCCAGTACTTC.

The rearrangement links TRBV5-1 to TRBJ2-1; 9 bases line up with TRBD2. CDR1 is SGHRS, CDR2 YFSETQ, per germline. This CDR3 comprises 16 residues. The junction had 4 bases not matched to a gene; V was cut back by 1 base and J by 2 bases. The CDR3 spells CASSLFLAGTYNEQFF. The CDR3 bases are TGCGCCAGCAGCTTGTTTCTAGCGGGAACCTACAATGAGCAGTTCTTC.

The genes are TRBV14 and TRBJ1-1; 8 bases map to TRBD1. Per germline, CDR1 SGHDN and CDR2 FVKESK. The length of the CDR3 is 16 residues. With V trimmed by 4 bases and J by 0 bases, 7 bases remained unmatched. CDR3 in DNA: TGTGCCAGCAGCCCACTGGACAGGGCAATGAACACTGAAGCTTTCTTT. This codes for CASSPLDRAMNTEAFF.

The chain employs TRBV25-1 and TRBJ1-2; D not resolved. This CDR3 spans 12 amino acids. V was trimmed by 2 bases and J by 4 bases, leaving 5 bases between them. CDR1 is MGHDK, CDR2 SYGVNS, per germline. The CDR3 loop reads CASSESVYGYTF. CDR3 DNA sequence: TGTGCCAGCAGTGAAAGCGTCTATGGCTACACCTTC.

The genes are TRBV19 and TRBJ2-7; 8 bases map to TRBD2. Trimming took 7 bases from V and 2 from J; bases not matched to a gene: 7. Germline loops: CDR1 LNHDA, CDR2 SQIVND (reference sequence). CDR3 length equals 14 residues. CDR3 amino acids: CASNAGLGPYEQYF. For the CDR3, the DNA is TGTGCCAGTAATGCGGGACTAGGACCCTACGAGCAGTACTTC.

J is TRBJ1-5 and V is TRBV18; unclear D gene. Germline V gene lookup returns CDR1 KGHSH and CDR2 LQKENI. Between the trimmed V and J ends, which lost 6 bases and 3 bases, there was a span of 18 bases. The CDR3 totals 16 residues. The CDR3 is CASSSNLADVNQPQHF. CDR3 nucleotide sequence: TGTGCCAGCTCCTCCAACCTGGCGGATGTCAATCAGCCCCAGCATTTT.